This entry features one T cell receptor (beta chain) sequence. The data belong to a study of cytomegalovirus exposure and HLA in healthy donors. The junction had 15 bases not matched to a gene; V was cut back by 5 bases and J by 0 bases. The CDR3 length is 19 residues. CDR1 and CDR2 (germline): KGHSH, LQKENI. Primers included in the PCR were 60 Vbeta and 13 Jbeta primers. Using immunoSEQ multiplex PCR, the repertoire was profiled, and TCRdb retains in-frame clones only, with some absent. The data contain 150,000 to 200,000 clones, 75% to 85% of them singletons. The TCR originated in a woman between 25 and 40 years old in good health and CMV-seronegative. The chain carries TRBV18 and TRBJ2-1; 8 nucleotides line up with TRBD1. The sequenced sample consisted of PBMCs. The CDR3 nucleotides read TGTGCCAGCTCATTTATGACAGGGGCGAGGACGAGCTCCTACAATGAGCAGTTCTTC. Translation: CASSFMTGARTSSYNEQFF.